This record looks at one T cell receptor beta chain sequence and its context. This clonotype was counted ten times or more. There is no known antigen for this receptor. Base qualities are not recorded, but no much larger clone differs from it by a single base. The CDR3 runs 17 residues from the cysteine to the phenylalanine. Only the CDR3 DNA is retained, 51 bases long and in frame from the first base. The germline V gene yields LGHNT for CDR1 and FRNRAP for CDR2. The junction shows trimming of 6 bases on V and 0 bases on J, plus 18 bases between the germline ends. Sequencing used an Illumina HiSeq 1500. TCRdb's own reprocessing of the public reads used fastp at Q25 and MiXCR and kept productive beta chains. Records with the same CDR3 protein are collapsed into one entry carrying the most frequent genes and DNA. Here the sample has around 450,000 distinct CDR3 sequences; roughly 30% occur a single time. The biggest ten clones account for around 13% of the sample.

The data derive from a study of T cell repertoires in cytomegalovirus infection (dated by TCRdb to the late 2010s). Context from the whole study: Donor HLA type was relevant to the analysis, as public TCR beta signatures indicated carriage of CMV infection together with the matching HLA type.

Study-level results and caveats: In both this cohort and an independent approximately 350-donor cohort, the cumulative frequency of public TCR beta family members distinguished carriers of CMV infection plus the relevant HLA type. In the ex vivo response, HLA-C-restricted CMV-specific TCR beta clonotypes were dominant, and in two of eight donors the single most frequent clonotype came from this HLA-C-restricted group.

Recombination joined TRBV12-5 with TRBJ1-5, with a weak D call of TRBD1 (5 bases match). This receptor was obtained from a human donor in good health (CMV status not recorded). Some clones in this sample may be carry-over from other donors' samples. Input material: PBMCs. The CDR3 has the sequence CASGILSGVPSNQPQHF. The DNA sequence follows: TGTGCTAGTGGAATATTATCGGGGGTCCCTAGCAATCAGCCCCAGCATTTT.